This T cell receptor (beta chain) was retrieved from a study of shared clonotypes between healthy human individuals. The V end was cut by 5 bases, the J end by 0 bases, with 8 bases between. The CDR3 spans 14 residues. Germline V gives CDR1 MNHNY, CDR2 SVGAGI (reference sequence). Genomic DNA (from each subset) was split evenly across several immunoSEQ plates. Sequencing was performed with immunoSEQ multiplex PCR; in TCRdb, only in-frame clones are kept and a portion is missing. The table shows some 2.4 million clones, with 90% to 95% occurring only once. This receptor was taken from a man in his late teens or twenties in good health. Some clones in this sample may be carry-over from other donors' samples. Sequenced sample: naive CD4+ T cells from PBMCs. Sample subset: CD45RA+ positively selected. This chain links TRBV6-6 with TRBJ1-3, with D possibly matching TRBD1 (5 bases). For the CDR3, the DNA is TGTGCCAGCAGTCGCGGGACCTCTGGAAACACCATATATTTT. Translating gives CASSRGTSGNTIYF.